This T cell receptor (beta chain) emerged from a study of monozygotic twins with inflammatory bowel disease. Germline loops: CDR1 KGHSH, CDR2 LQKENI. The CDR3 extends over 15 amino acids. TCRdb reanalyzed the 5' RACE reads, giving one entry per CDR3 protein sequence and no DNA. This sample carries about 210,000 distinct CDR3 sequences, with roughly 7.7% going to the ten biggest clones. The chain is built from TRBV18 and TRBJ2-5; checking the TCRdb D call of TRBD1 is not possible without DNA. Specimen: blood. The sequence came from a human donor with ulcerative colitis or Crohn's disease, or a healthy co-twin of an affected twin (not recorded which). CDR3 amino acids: CASSPQTGGQETQYF.